The 30 T cell receptor beta chains below were found in one sample sequenced in a study of cytomegalovirus exposure and HLA in healthy donors. Vbeta (60) and Jbeta (13) primers were used in the PCR. Generated by immunoSEQ multiplex PCR, the TCRdb table keeps only in-frame clones and is missing some. Of around 90,000 clones in the sample, more than 65% are singletons; the top ten hold around 3%. The specimen sequenced was PBMCs. The receptors come from a young man in good health and CMV-seronegative.

The chain has TRBV7-2 and TRBJ1-4; D not certain. CDR1 and CDR2 (germline): SGHTA, FQGNSA. V lost 5 bases and J lost 8, with 18 bases in between. The CDR3 is made up of 15 amino acids. CDR3 protein: CASSGEAEGFEKLFF. The CDR3 DNA sequence: TGTGCCAGCAGCGGTGAAGCTGAGGGATTCGAAAAACTGTTTTTT. Together with reference TRBV7-2 and TRBJ1-4, the CDR3 gives the full variable domain: GAGVSQSPSNKVTEKGKDVELRCDPISGHTALYWYRQSLGQGLEFLIYFQGNSAPDKSGLPSDRFSAERTGGSVSTLTIQRTQQEDSAVYLCASSGEAEGFEKLFFGSGTQLSVL.

This chain links TRBV27 with TRBJ1-5, with TRBD1 identical over 7 bases. Germline CDR1 reads MNHEY; CDR2 reads SMNVEV (reference sequence). V shed 2 bases, J shed 6 bases, and the junction held 4 bases outside the gene matches. There are 14 residues in the CDR3. CDR3 residues: CASSLVTGIQPQHF. The DNA of the CDR3 is TGTGCCAGCAGTTTAGTGACAGGGATTCAGCCCCAGCATTTT.

The chain employs TRBV12-5 and TRBJ2-5; D may be TRBD1 (6 bases). The CDR3 is 13 amino acids. Germline assignment: CDR1 LGHNT and CDR2 FRNRAP. V dropped 4 bases and J dropped 4 bases, with 10 bases sitting between them. The CDR3 sequence: CASGSGVGETQYF. DNA for the CDR3: TGTGCTAGTGGTTCAGGGGTCGGAGAGACCCAGTACTTC. Using reference TRBV12-5 and TRBJ2-5 for the parts outside the CDR3, the full variable domain is DARVTQTPRHKVTEMGQEVTMRCQPILGHNTVFWYRQTMMQGLELLAYFRNRAPLDDSGMPKDRFSAEMPDATLATLKIQPSEPRDSAVYFCASGSGVGETQYFGPGTRLLVL.

This chain links TRBV28 with TRBJ2-6; D unresolved. Germline V CDR1 and CDR2: MDHEN, SYDVKM. CDR3 length: 17 residues. Trimming removed 3 bases from V and 2 bases from J, with 14 bases in between. CDR3 protein: CASSLRPHSPGANVLTF. CDR3 nucleotide sequence: TGTGCCAGCAGTTTGCGACCGCACAGCCCTGGGGCCAACGTCCTGACTTTC.

The chain recombines TRBV7-2 with TRBJ2-7, with D possibly being TRBD1 (5 bases). CDR1 SGHTA and CDR2 FQGNSA come from the germline V gene. The CDR3 loop spans 14 amino acids. The V gene lost 1 base and the J gene lost 2 bases, with 9 bases spanning the gap. This CDR3 reads CASSLGQSTYEQYF. DNA for the CDR3: TGTGCCAGCAGCTTAGGACAGTCCACCTACGAGCAGTACTTC. Combining the CDR3 with reference TRBV7-2 and TRBJ2-7 gives the whole variable domain GAGVSQSPSNKVTEKGKDVELRCDPISGHTALYWYRQSLGQGLEFLIYFQGNSAPDKSGLPSDRFSAERTGGSVSTLTIQRTQQEDSAVYLCASSLGQSTYEQYFGPGTRLTVT.

The chain is built from TRBV7-8 and TRBJ1-2, with D unresolved. The CDR3 consists of 14 residues. V lost 1 base and J 6 bases, leaving 12 bases between the germline ends. The germline V gene has CDR1 SGHVS and CDR2 FQNEAQ. CDR3 amino acids: CASSLDYITDGYTF. In nucleotides, the CDR3 is TGTGCCAGCAGCTTAGATTATATTACGGATGGCTACACCTTC.

J is TRBJ1-4 and V is TRBV5-6; D not resolved. Trimming removed 2 bases at V and 0 bases at J, with 8 bases between. CDR1 and CDR2 from the germline V gene are SGHDT and YYEEEE. The CDR3 extends over 15 amino acids. The DNA for the CDR3 is TGTGCCAGCAGCTTTTCTAGAACAACTAATGAAAAACTGTTTTTT. Encoded protein: CASSFSRTTNEKLFF.

The chain recombines TRBV11-2 with TRBJ2-5; D perhaps matches TRBD2 (7 bases). Germline V gives CDR1 SGHAT, CDR2 FQNNGV. This CDR3 contains 12 residues. The V gene lost 8 bases and the J gene lost 4 bases, with 11 bases spanning the gap. The CDR3 DNA reads as TGTGCCAGCGGGAGGGGGAGAGAGACCCAGTACTTC. Protein sequence: CASGRGRETQYF. The whole variable domain, remainder taken from reference TRBV11-2 and TRBJ2-5, is EAGVAQSPRYKIIEKRQSVAFWCNPISGHATLYWYQQILGQGPKLLIQFQNNGVVDDSQLPKDRFSAERLKGVDSTLKIQPAKLEDSAVYLCASGRGRETQYFGPGTRLLVL.

The rearrangement joins TRBV19 to TRBJ1-4; the match to TRBD1 covers 8 bases. The CDR3 is 14 amino acids. Germline lookup yields CDR1 LNHDA and CDR2 SQIVND (reference sequence). Trimming took 6 bases from V and 4 from J; bases not matched to a gene: 4. CDR3 bases: TGTGCCAGTAGCGACAGGGGTTTTAATGAAAAACTGTTTTTT. This translates into CASSDRGFNEKLFF.

This clone was picked up one time. The CDR3 spells CAWTDQGTSTNEQFF. The CDR3 DNA follows: TGTGCCTGGACAGATCAAGGGACTAGCACGAATGAGCAGTTCTTC. The chain carries TRBV30 and TRBJ2-1; 9 bases match TRBD2. The ends lost 4 bases at V and 7 bases at J; junction bases unmatched: 11. This CDR3 is built from 15 residues. Germline CDR1 reads GTSNPN; CDR2 reads SVGIG (reference sequence). Supplemented by reference TRBV30 and TRBJ2-1, the full variable domain reads SQTIHQWPATLVQPVGSPLSLECTVEGTSNPNLYWYRQAAGRGLQLLFYSVGIGQISSEVPQNLSASRPQDRQFILSSKKLLLSDSGFYLCAWTDQGTSTNEQFFGPGTRLTVL.

V usage is TRBV6-1 and J usage is TRBJ2-2, with D possibly matching TRBD2 (5 bases). CDR3 length equals 15 residues. Germline lookup yields CDR1 MNHNS and CDR2 SASEGT. The V and J ends lost 3 bases and 4 bases respectively, with 12 bases between them. The CDR3 DNA reads as TGTGCCAGCAGTGATTCGAGCGGCTCCACCGGGGAGCTGTTTTTT. As protein: CASSDSSGSTGELFF.

The chain couples TRBV14 to TRBJ2-1; no reliable D call. Germline V gene data show CDR1 as SGHDN and CDR2 as FVKESK. The CDR3 contains 14 residues. V shed 3 bases and J shed 2 bases, with 8 bases lying between them. The CDR3 coding sequence is TGTGCCAGCAGCCATCCAGCGACCTACAATGAGCAGTTCTTC. Translating it yields CASSHPATYNEQFF.

V usage is TRBV19 and J usage is TRBJ1-2; 7 nucleotides align to TRBD1. This CDR3 spans 13 amino acids. Trimming removed 0 bases from V and 7 bases from J; junction bases left unmatched: 2. Germline CDR1 reads LNHDA; CDR2 reads SQIVND (reference sequence). The CDR3 nucleotides are TGTGCCAGTAGTATAGAACAGGGGACTGGCTACACCTTC. The encoded protein is CASSIEQGTGYTF.

The CDR3 is CASSPLVMDTQYF. The DNA of the CDR3 is TGTGCCAGCAGCCCCCTAGTTATGGATACGCAGTATTTT. The V and J genes are TRBV11-2 and TRBJ2-3; D uncertain. V lost 5 bases, J lost 6 bases, and 12 bases lay in between. Germline values: CDR1 SGHAT, CDR2 FQNNGV. There are 13 residues in the CDR3.

The rearrangement uses TRBV6-5 and TRBJ1-1; 8 nucleotides agree with TRBD1. V shed 4 bases and J 5 bases; nucleotides not matched to a gene: 6. The CDR3 runs 14 residues. The germline CDR1 and CDR2 sequences are MNHEY and SVGAGI. CDR3: CASSFGQGGTEAFF. In nucleotides, the CDR3 is TGTGCCAGCAGTTTCGGACAGGGAGGAACTGAAGCTTTCTTT.

The chain couples TRBV5-5 to TRBJ1-1; 8 bases line up with TRBD1. Trimming at V came to 7 bases and at J to 1 base, leaving 3 bases not matched to a gene. The CDR3 is 13 residues long. CDR1 is SGHKS, CDR2 YYEKEE, per germline (reference sequence). CDR3 DNA sequence: TGTGCCAGCTTACAGGGGGGGAACACTGAAGCTTTCTTT. This codes for CASLQGGNTEAFF. The entire variable domain, with the rest obtained from reference TRBV5-5 and TRBJ1-1, is as follows: DAGVTQSPTHLIKTRGQQVTLRCSPISGHKSVSWYQQVLGQGPQFIFQYYEKEERGRGNFPDRFSARQFPNYSSELNVNALLLGDSALYLCASLQGGNTEAFFGQGTRLTVV.

The chain employs TRBV6-1 and TRBJ2-7, with a tentative D call TRBD1 (6 bases). This CDR3 has 14 amino acids. CDR1 is MNHNS, CDR2 SASEGT, per germline. Trimming left V 3 bases short and J 4 bases short, with 13 bases between. The CDR3 region has the DNA TGTGCCAGCAGTGATTGGGGGCGCGAGTACGAGCAGTACTTC. Translation gives CASSDWGREYEQYF.

The chain has TRBV19 and TRBJ1-5, with 8 positions matching TRBD1. V was pared by 4 bases and J by 6 bases, with 8 bases of the junction left unmatched. The CDR3 runs to 15 residues. Germline-derived CDR1 and CDR2 are LNHDA and SQIVND (reference sequence). CDR3 sequence (DNA): TGTGCCAGTAGTAAGGGACAGGTATGGGGTCAGCCCCAGCATTTT. Translating gives CASSKGQVWGQPQHF.

This chain uses TRBV6-5 with TRBJ2-6, with no clear D. The CDR3 has 15 amino acids. Trimming cost V 6 bases and J 1 base, with 10 bases left between them. Germline V gene lookup returns CDR1 MNHEY and CDR2 SVGAGI. CDR3 amino acids: CASRLTPSGANVLTF. The CDR3 DNA reads TGTGCCAGCAGACTGACACCGTCTGGGGCCAACGTCCTGACTTTC.

This chain joins TRBV29-1 and TRBJ1-1, with 8 positions matching TRBD1. CDR3 length equals 12 residues. CDR1 SQVTM and CDR2 ANQGSEA come from the germline V gene. Trimming cost V 5 bases and J 5 bases; bases outside gene matches: 4. CDR3 in amino acids: CSVHQGATEAFF. DNA of the CDR3: TGCAGCGTTCATCAGGGGGCTACTGAAGCTTTCTTT.

The chain's CDR3 is CASSLPGGVANTGELFF. DNA for the CDR3: TGTGCCAGCAGTCTCCCTGGCGGGGTCGCGAACACCGGGGAGCTGTTTTTT. The V call is TRBV9, the J call TRBJ2-2, with D perhaps TRBD2 (6 bases). The germline V gene has CDR1 SGDLS and CDR2 YYNGEE. This CDR3 spans 17 amino acids. V lost 5 bases and J 0 bases, leaving 17 bases between the germline ends.

V usage is TRBV13 and J usage is TRBJ1-2; the D is unclear. V lost 7 bases, J lost 2 bases, and 23 bases lay in between. This CDR3 is built from 17 residues. Germline CDR1 and CDR2: PRHDT and FYEKMQ (reference sequence). CDR3 DNA: TGTGCCAGCATCCCCTTCGGCGGAGGGTCGGTCAACTATGGCTACACCTTC. Protein product: CASIPFGGGSVNYGYTF.

This clone was seen only once. The sample carries other DNA sequences with the same CDR3. The chain has TRBV6-1 and TRBJ1-1; tentatively, D is TRBD1 (5 bases). The germline V gene encodes CDR1 MNHNS and CDR2 SASEGT. The CDR3 runs to 14 residues. Trimming cost V 0 bases and J 3 bases, with 8 bases left between them. CDR3 DNA: TGTGCCAGCAGTGAAGCGGGAGGGGACACTGAAGCTTTCTTT. Translating gives CASSEAGGDTEAFF.

This clone was counted between two and nine times. The chain is built from TRBV7-9 and TRBJ1-2, with 7 bases identical to TRBD1. The V segment lost 5 bases and the J segment 7 bases; nucleotides outside the gene matches: 10. Germline V gene data show CDR1 as SEHNR and CDR2 as FQNEAQ (reference sequence). This CDR3 is 14 amino acids long. This CDR3 reads CASSDRQGRSGYTF. The CDR3 nucleotides are TGTGCCAGCAGCGACCGACAGGGTCGAAGTGGCTACACCTTC. The full variable domain, in which reference TRBV7-9 and TRBJ1-2 provide the parts outside the CDR3, is DTGVSQNPRHKITKRGQNVTFRCDPISEHNRLYWYRQTLGQGPEFLTYFQNEAQLEKSRLLSDRFSAERPKGSFSTLEIQRTEQGDSAMYLCASSDRQGRSGYTFGSGTRLTVV.

The chain has TRBV19 and TRBJ1-5; 8 bases are shared with TRBD1. This CDR3 is 18 amino acids long. The V segment lost 1 base and the J segment 6 bases; nucleotides outside the gene matches: 14. Germline V gene lookup returns CDR1 LNHDA and CDR2 SQIVND (reference sequence). This CDR3 is CASSIAFSTGEMAQPQHF. In DNA form, the CDR3 reads TGTGCCAGTAGTATAGCCTTTTCGACAGGGGAGATGGCTCAGCCCCAGCATTTT.

The genes are TRBV27 and TRBJ1-2; D uncertain. The CDR3 is 14 residues long. Germline CDR1 reads MNHEY; CDR2 reads SMNVEV (reference sequence). V dropped 3 bases and J dropped 5 bases, with 13 bases sitting between them. CDR3 loop: CASSFSTATYGYTF. CDR3 sequence (DNA): TGTGCCAGCAGTTTCTCGACGGCGACTTATGGCTACACCTTC.

V gene TRBV14 combines with J gene TRBJ1-1; D remains ambiguous. The CDR3 runs to 15 residues. CDR1 is SGHDN and CDR2 is FVKESK in the germline V gene. V was trimmed by 1 base and J by 6 bases, leaving 15 bases between them. In nucleotides, the CDR3 is TGTGCCAGCAGCCAAGCTATTCTCCCTCCCCCTGAAGCTTTCTTT. It is translated as CASSQAILPPPEAFF.

The chain employs TRBV5-4 and TRBJ1-1, with 9 bases matching TRBD1. This CDR3 region has 14 residues. J was trimmed by 4 bases and V by 4 bases; bases with no gene match: 5. Looked up from germline, CDR1 is SGHNT and CDR2 is YYREEE (reference sequence). CDR3 loop: CASSRGTGPTEAFF. The CDR3 bases are TGTGCCAGCAGCAGGGGGACAGGGCCCACTGAAGCTTTCTTT.

This clone showed up just a few times. The chain is built from TRBV4-1 and TRBJ1-4; the D gene is possibly TRBD1 (5 bases). The CDR3 is made up of 14 amino acids. With 2 bases removed from V and 1 base from J, the gap between germline ends came to 5 bases. Per germline, CDR1 MGHRA and CDR2 YSYEKL. The chain's CDR3 is CASSQQGTNEKLFF. Written as DNA, the CDR3 is TGCGCCAGCAGCCAACAGGGAACTAATGAAAAACTGTTTTTT.

The rearrangement uses TRBV6-6 and TRBJ2-5; TRBD1 matches 9 bases. The closer fit of TRBJ2-7 to the DNA end suggests the J call may be wrong. The CDR3 runs to 13 residues. Per the germline V gene, CDR1 is MNHNY and CDR2 is SVGAGI (reference sequence). The CDR3 nucleotides are TGTGCCACGGACAGGGGAGCAACCTACGAGCAGTACTTC. Protein: CATDRGATYEQYF.